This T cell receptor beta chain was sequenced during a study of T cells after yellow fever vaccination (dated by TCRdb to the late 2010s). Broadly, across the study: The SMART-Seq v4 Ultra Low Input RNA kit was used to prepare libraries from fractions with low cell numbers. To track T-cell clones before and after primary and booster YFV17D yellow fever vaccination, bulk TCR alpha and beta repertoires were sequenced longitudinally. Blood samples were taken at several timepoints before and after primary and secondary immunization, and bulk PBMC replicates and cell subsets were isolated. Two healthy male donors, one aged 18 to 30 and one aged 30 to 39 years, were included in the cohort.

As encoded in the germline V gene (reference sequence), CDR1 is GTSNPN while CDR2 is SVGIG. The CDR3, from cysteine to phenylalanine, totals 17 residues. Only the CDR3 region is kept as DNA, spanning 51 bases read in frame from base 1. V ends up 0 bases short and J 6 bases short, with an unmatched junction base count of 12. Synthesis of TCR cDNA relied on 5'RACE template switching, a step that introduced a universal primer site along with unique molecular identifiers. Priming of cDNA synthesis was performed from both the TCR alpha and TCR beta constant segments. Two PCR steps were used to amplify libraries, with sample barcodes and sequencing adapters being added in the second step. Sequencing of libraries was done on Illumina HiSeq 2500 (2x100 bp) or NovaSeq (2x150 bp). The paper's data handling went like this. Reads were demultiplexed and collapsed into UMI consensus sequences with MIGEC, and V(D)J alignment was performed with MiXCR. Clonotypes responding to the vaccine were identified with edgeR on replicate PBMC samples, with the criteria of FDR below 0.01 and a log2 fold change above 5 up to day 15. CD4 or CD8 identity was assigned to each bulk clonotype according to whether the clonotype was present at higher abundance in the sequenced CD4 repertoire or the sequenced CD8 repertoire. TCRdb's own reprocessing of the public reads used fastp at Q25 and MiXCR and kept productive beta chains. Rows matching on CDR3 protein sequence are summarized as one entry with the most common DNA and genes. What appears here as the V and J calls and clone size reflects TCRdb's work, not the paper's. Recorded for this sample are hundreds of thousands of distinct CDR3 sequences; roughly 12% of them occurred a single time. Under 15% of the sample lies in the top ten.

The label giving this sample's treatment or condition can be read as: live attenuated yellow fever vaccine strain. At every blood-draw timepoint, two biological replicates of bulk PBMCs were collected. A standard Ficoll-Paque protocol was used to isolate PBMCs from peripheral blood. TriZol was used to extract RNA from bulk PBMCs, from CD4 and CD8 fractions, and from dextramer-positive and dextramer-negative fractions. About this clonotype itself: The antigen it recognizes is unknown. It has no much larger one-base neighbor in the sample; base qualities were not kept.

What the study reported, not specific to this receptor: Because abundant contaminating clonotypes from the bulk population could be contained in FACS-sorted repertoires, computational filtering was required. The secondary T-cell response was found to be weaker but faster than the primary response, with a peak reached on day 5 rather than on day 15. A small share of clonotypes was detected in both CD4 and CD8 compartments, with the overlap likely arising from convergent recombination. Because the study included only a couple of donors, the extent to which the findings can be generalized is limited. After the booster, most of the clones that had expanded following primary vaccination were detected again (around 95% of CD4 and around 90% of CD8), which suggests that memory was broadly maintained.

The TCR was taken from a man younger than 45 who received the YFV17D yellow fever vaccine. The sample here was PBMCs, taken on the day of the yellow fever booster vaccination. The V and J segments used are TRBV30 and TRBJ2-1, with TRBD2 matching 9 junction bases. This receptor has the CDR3 CAWSVRKGGRGSNEQFF. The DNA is TGTGCCTGGAGTGTACGGAAAGGCGGGAGGGGGTCCAATGAGCAGTTCTTC.